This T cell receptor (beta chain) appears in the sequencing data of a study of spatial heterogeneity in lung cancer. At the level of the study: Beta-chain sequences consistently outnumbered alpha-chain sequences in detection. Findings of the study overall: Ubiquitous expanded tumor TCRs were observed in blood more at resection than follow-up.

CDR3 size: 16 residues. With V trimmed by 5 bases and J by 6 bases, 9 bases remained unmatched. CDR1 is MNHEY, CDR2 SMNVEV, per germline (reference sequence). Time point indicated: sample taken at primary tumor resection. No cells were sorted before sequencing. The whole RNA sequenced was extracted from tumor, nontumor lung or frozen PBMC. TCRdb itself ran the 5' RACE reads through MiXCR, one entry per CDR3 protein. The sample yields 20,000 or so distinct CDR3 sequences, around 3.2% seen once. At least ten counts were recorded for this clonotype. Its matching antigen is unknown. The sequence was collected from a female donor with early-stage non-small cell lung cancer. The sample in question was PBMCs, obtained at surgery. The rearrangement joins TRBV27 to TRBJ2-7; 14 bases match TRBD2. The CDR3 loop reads CASSIGLAGGFREQYF. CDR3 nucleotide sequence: TGTGCCAGCAGTATCGGACTAGCGGGGGGATTTCGCGAGCAGTACTTC.